This passage covers 9 T cell receptor beta chains from one sample sequenced in a study of shared clonotypes between healthy human individuals (dated by TCRdb to the early 2020s). The library came from the immunoSEQ multiplex PCR assay. The table was pulled from immuneACCESS by TCRdb, which kept in-frame rearrangements only. Such tables lose some clones; where checked, under half of the loss comes from unresolved V genes, and the rest has no known cause. This sample lists 2.3 million or so clones; 80% to 95% were detected once. The top ten constitute under 0.45% of the sample. The specimen sequenced was naive CD4+ T cells from PBMCs. The sample's cell subset or site label is to be understood as: CD45RA+ positively selected. These receptors all come from a young man in good health. Some clones in this sample may be carry-over from other donors' samples.

Comment on this clone: Different DNA sequences within this sample yield the same CDR3. The chain is built from TRBV4-3 and TRBJ2-1; D gene unclear. The germline V gene has CDR1 LGHNA and CDR2 YSLEER. The CDR3 extends over 15 amino acids. V shed 0 bases and J shed 3 bases, with 9 bases lying between them. The CDR3 is CASSQEGRVYNEQFF. The CDR3 bases are TGCGCCAGCAGCCAAGAGGGTCGGGTCTACAATGAGCAGTTCTTC.

The rearrangement uses TRBV18 and TRBJ2-7; no clear D gene. The CDR3 runs 13 residues. Trimming shortened V by 5 bases and J by 2 bases, and 10 bases separated the two germline ends. Germline V CDR1 and CDR2: KGHSH, LQKENI. CDR3 residues: CASSISQTYEQYF. The CDR3 DNA follows: TGTGCCAGCTCAATCTCACAAACCTACGAGCAGTACTTC. Based on the CDR3 plus reference TRBV18 and TRBJ2-7, the full variable domain is NAGVMQNPRHLVRRRGQEARLRCSPMKGHSHVYWYRQLPEEGLKFMVYLQKENIIDESGMPKERFSAEFPKEGPSILRIQQVVRGDSAAYFCASSISQTYEQYFGPGTRLTVT.

The rearrangement joins TRBV30 to TRBJ2-6, with D uncertain. V was clipped by 1 base and J by 0 bases, with 10 bases between them. CDR1 is GTSNPN and CDR2 is SVGIG in the germline V gene (reference sequence). The CDR3 extends over 16 amino acids. The CDR3 loop reads CAWSARHSSGANVLTF. As DNA, the CDR3 is TGTGCCTGGAGTGCGAGACATTCCTCTGGGGCCAACGTCCTGACTTTC.

The gene calls are TRBV5-1 and TRBJ2-3, with D perhaps matching TRBD2 (6 bases). Germline-derived CDR1 and CDR2 are SGHRS and YFSETQ. This CDR3 contains 18 residues. Trimming shortened V by 0 bases and J by 0 bases, and 17 bases separated the two germline ends. In DNA, the CDR3 is TGCGCCAGCAGCTTGGCGCCGGGACTGCCTCCTAGCACAGATACGCAGTATTTT. Its translation is CASSLAPGLPPSTDTQYF.

Only one count was recorded for this clone. J is TRBJ2-1 and V is TRBV5-1, with TRBD2 identical over 10 bases. CDR3 length: 15 amino acids. Looked up from germline, CDR1 is SGHRS and CDR2 is YFSETQ. V lost 4 bases and J lost 8; bases outside the gene matches: 9. Here the CDR3 reads CASSRLSGRADEQFF. The CDR3 DNA is TGCGCCAGCAGCCGATTGAGCGGGAGGGCTGATGAGCAGTTCTTC.

The gene calls are TRBV19 and TRBJ2-2; D might be TRBD2 (6 bases). Germline V gives CDR1 LNHDA, CDR2 SQIVND (reference sequence). V dropped 1 base and J dropped 0 bases, with 15 bases sitting between them. CDR3 size: 18 residues. The CDR3 DNA follows: TGTGCCAGTAGTATAGCTAGAACTAGCACTTCGAACACCGGGGAGCTGTTTTTT. Encoded protein: CASSIARTSTSNTGELFF.

This chain links TRBV6-5 with TRBJ1-1, with D hard to call. Germline V CDR1 and CDR2: MNHEY, SVGAGI. Trimming removed 6 bases from V and 6 bases from J, with 8 bases in between. The CDR3 covers 11 residues. The CDR3 sequence is CASSVLSEAFF. Written as DNA, the CDR3 is TGTGCCAGCAGCGTTCTGTCTGAAGCTTTCTTT.

The chain is built from TRBV28 and TRBJ2-7, with unresolved D. This CDR3 comprises 16 residues. The V end lost 6 bases, the J end lost 3 bases, and 21 bases lay between the germline ends. Per the germline V gene, CDR1 is MDHEN and CDR2 is SYDVKM. CDR3 protein: CASSLAGLVNFYEQYF. The CDR3, as DNA: TGTGCCAGCAGCTTAGCTGGGCTAGTGAATTTCTACGAGCAGTACTTC.

The V and J genes are TRBV2 and TRBJ2-2; possibly TRBD1 for D (6 bases). The CDR3 totals 14 residues. V lost 5 bases and J lost 6, with 13 bases in between. Germline CDR1 reads SNHLY; CDR2 reads FYNNEI. CDR3 amino acids: CASSYLQGSGELFF. The CDR3 bases are TGTGCCAGCAGTTATTTACAGGGTTCCGGGGAGCTGTTTTTT. Looking up the rest from reference TRBV2 and TRBJ2-2 gives the full variable domain: EPEVTQTPSHQVTQMGQEVILRCVPISNHLYFYWYRQILGQKVEFLVSFYNNEISEKSEIFDDQFSVERPDGSNFTLKIRSTKLEDSAMYFCASSYLQGSGELFFGEGSRLTVL.